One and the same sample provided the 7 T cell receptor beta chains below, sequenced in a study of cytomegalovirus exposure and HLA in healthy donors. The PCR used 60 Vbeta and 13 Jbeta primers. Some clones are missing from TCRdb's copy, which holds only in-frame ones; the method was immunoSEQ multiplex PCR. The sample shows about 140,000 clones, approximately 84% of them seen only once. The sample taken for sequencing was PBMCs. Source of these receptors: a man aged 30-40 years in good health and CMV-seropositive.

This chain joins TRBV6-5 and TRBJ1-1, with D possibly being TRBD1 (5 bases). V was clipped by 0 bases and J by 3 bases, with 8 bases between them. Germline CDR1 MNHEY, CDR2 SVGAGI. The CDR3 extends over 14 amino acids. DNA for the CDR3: TGTGCCAGCAGTTACTCTTGGGGGGACACTGAAGCTTTCTTT. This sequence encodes CASSYSWGDTEAFF.

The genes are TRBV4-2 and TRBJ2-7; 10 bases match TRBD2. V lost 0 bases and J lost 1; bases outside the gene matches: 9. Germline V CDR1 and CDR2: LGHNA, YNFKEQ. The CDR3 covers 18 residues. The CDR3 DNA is TGTGCCAGCAGCCAAGATCTTTCGGCTAGCGGGAGTTCCTACGAGCAGTACTTC. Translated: CASSQDLSASGSSYEQYF.

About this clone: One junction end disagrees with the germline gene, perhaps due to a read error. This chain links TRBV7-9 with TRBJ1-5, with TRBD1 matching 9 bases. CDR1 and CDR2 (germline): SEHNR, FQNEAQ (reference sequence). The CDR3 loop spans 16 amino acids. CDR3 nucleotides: TGTGCCAGCAGTCACTCGGGACAGGGTGGAAATCGGCCCCAGCATTTT. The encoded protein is CASSHSGQGGNRPQHF.

The CDR3 here is CASSPSLAGVYNEQFF. The CDR3 nucleotides are TGTGCCAGTAGTCCCTCTCTAGCGGGAGTCTACAATGAGCAGTTCTTC. The genes are TRBV19 and TRBJ2-1; 10 bases fit TRBD2. Unmatched junction bases numbered 7, after V lost 5 bases and J lost 3 bases. Germline V gives CDR1 LNHDA, CDR2 SQIVND (reference sequence). This CDR3 spans 16 amino acids.

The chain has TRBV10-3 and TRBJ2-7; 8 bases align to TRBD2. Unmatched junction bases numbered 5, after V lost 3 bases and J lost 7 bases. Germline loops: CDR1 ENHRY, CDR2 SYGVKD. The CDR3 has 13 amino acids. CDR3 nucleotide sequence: TGTGCCATCAGTGACCGGACTAGCCAGGAGCAGTACTTC. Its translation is CAISDRTSQEQYF.

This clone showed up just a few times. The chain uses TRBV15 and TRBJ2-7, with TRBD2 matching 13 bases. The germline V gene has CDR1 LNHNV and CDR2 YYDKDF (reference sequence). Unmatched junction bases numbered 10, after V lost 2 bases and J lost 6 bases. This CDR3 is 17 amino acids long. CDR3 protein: CATSRRGLAGEVREQYF. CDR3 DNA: TGTGCCACCAGCAGACGTGGACTAGCGGGAGAGGTCCGCGAGCAGTACTTC.

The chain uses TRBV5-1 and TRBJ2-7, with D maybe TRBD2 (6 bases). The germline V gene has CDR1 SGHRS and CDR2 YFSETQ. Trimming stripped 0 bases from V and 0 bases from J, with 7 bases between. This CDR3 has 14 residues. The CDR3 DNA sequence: TGCGCCAGCAGCTTGGTAGCGGACTCCTACGAGCAGTACTTC. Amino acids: CASSLVADSYEQYF.